The 11 T cell receptor beta chains reported below all come from one sample, sequenced in a study of T cell repertoires in aging, cancer and after chemotherapy (dated by TCRdb to the late 2010s). The sequencer listed for this sample is Illumina MiSeq. Using a mixed TRB-A/B primer pool, multiplex touch-down PCR amplified rearranged TRB sequences covering the V, D and J segments. TCRdb trimmed the raw reads at Q25, called clones with MiXCR and kept productive beta chains. CDR3 protein sequences are deduplicated, and each keeps its most common genes and DNA. This sample has about 3,000 distinct CDR3 sequences in its table, and 33% of those were observed once. The ten largest clones capture approximately 67% of the sample. TCR beta rearrangements were amplified from genomic DNA isolated from peripheral blood, not from sorted cells or RNA. The sample comprised blood. The receptors shown here come from a human donor with a solid tumor.

This clonotype showed up just a few times. This chain joins TRBV5-5 and TRBJ1-5, with no clear D. Germline assignment: CDR1 SGHKS and CDR2 YYEKEE (reference sequence). The ends were cut back, 1 base at V and 2 bases at J, with 4 bases in the middle. The CDR3 is 13 residues long. CDR3 bases: TGTGCCAGCAGCTTGTCAGGCAATCAGCCCCAGCATTTT. It yields the protein CASSLSGNQPQHF. The entire variable domain, with the rest obtained from reference TRBV5-5 and TRBJ1-5, is as follows: DAGVTQSPTHLIKTRGQQVTLRCSPISGHKSVSWYQQVLGQGPQFIFQYYEKEERGRGNFPDRFSARQFPNYSSELNVNALLLGDSALYLCASSLSGNQPQHFGDGTRLSIL.

This clonotype was counted a few times. V is TRBV27 and J is TRBJ2-1; D may be TRBD1 (5 bases). The CDR3 totals 14 residues. Germline CDR1 is MNHEY and CDR2 is SMNVEV (reference sequence). V was trimmed by 7 bases and J by 6 bases, leaving 16 bases between them. In DNA form, the CDR3 reads TGTGCCAGCAAACATCCGACAGTACCCAATGAGCAGTTCTTC. This translates into CASKHPTVPNEQFF.

The rearrangement joins TRBV10-1 to TRBJ2-7; 7 bases map to TRBD1. The CDR3 runs 16 residues. V lost 6 bases to trimming and J lost 3 bases; unmatched junction nucleotides: 14. Germline-derived CDR1 and CDR2 are WNHNN and SYGVQD (reference sequence). The CDR3 DNA is TGCGCCAGCAGGGCCAAAACAGGGGATGGAGGCTACGAGCAGTACGTC. This sequence encodes CASRAKTGDGGYEQYV.

The chain combines TRBV12-3 or TRBV12-4 with TRBJ1-2, with TRBD1 identical over 8 bases. This CDR3 is 14 amino acids long. The ends lost 3 bases at V and 4 bases at J; junction bases unmatched: 4. The CDR3 DNA reads as TGTGCCAGCAGTTTGACAGGGGTTCGCTATGGCTACACCTTC. Protein product: CASSLTGVRYGYTF.

By share, this clonotype counts as medium-sized. This chain joins TRBV29-1 and TRBJ1-5; 8 bases fit TRBD1. Trimming cost V 4 bases and J 3 bases; bases outside gene matches: 5. CDR1 and CDR2 (germline): SQVTM, ANQGSEA. There are 14 residues in the CDR3. CDR3 nucleotide sequence: TGCAGCGTTGTCGCAGGGGGCATCAATCAGCCCCAGCATTTT. Its translation: CSVVAGGINQPQHF.

This clonotype is medium-sized (0.01 to 0.1%). The chain links TRBV6-5 to TRBJ2-2; 7 nucleotides match TRBD2. The CDR3 consists of 14 residues. V trimming: 6 bases; J trimming: 2 bases; junction bases outside the gene matches: 3. Germline V gene sequence: CDR1 MNHEY, CDR2 SVGAGI. CDR3: CASRRGFNTGELFF. In DNA form, the CDR3 reads TGTGCCAGCAGGCGGGGGTTTAACACCGGGGAGCTGTTTTTT.

This chain joins TRBV6-6 and TRBJ2-5; 15 bases agree with TRBD2. In germline, CDR1 is MNHNY, CDR2 SVGAGI (reference sequence). Trimming took 8 bases from V and 5 from J; bases not matched to a gene: 12. CDR3 length: 17 amino acids. The CDR3 nucleotides read TGTGCCAGCTGCGCGACCGGGACTAGCGGGGGGCGGGAGACCCAGTACTTC. This encodes CASCATGTSGGRETQYF.

This clonotype turned up a few times. The V gene is TRBV6-5, the J gene TRBJ1-2; D is undetermined. The germline CDR1 and CDR2 sequences are MNHEY and SVGAGI. Trimming took off 5 bases at V and 5 bases at J, with 12 bases between the two ends. This CDR3 has 13 residues. CDR3 sequence (DNA): TGTGCCAGCAGTGAAAGTGAACGGTATGGCTACACCTTC. It translates to CASSESERYGYTF.

Turning to this clonotype: This may come from a read error, since a much larger clone is one base off. The genes are TRBV5-6 and TRBJ2-2; maybe TRBD2 (6 bases). CDR1 is SGHDT, CDR2 YYEEEE, per germline. The CDR3 runs to 16 residues. Trimming took 0 bases from V and 3 from J, leaving 12 bases between them. The CDR3 reads CASSLGGVAYTGELFF. The DNA for the CDR3 is TGTGCCAGCAGCTTGGGCGGGGTAGCGTACACCGGGGAGCTGTTTTTT.

In its sample, this clonotype ranks as medium-sized (0.01 to 0.1%). J is TRBJ2-3 and V is TRBV5-6, with TRBD2 identical over 7 bases. The CDR3 is 15 residues long. Germline CDR1 reads SGHDT; CDR2 reads YYEEEE. Trimming cost V 7 bases and J 6 bases; bases outside gene matches: 14. The CDR3 is CASRRGDVARDTQYF. CDR3 nucleotide sequence: TGTGCCAGCCGACGGGGGGACGTAGCTCGGGATACGCAGTATTTT.

This chain links TRBV12-3 or TRBV12-4 with TRBJ1-1; TRBD1 aligns across 8 bases. Trimming took 6 bases from V and 1 from J; bases not matched to a gene: 7. This CDR3 has 15 residues. CDR3 nucleotides: TGTGCCAGCAGGCCCGCGGGACAGGAGAACACTGAAGCTTTCTTT. Amino acid sequence: CASRPAGQENTEAFF.